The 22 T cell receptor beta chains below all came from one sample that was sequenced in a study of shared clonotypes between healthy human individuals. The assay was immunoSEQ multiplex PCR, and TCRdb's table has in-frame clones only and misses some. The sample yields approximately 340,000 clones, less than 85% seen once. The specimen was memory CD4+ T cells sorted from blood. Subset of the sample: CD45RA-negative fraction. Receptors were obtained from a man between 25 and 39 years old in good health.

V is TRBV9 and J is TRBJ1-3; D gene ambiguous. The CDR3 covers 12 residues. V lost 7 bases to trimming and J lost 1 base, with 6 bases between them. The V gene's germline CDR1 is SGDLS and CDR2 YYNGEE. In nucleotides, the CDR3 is TGTGCCAGCGGTGGGTCTGGAAACACCATATATTTT. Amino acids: CASGGSGNTIYF.

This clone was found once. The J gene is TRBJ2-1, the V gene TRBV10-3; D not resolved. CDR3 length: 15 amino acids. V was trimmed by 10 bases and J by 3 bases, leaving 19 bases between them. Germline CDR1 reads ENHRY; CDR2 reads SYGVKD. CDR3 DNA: TGTGCCACCAAACCGGGTGGGCAGAACTACAATGAGCAGTTCTTC. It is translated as CATKPGGQNYNEQFF.

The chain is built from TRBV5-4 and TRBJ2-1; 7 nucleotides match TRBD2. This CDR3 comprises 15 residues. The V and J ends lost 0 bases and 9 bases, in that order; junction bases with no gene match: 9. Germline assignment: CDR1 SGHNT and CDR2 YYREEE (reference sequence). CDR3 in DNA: TGTGCCAGCAGCTTGGTACGTGGGCCGGGAGGTGAGCAGTTCTTC. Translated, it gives CASSLVRGPGGEQFF.

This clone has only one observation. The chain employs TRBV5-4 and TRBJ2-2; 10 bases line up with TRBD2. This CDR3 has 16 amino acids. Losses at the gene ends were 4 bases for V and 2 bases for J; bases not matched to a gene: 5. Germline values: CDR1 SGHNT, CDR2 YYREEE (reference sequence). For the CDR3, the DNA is TGTGCCAGCAGCCCATCTAGCGGGAGTAACACCGGGGAGCTGTTTTTT. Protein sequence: CASSPSSGSNTGELFF.

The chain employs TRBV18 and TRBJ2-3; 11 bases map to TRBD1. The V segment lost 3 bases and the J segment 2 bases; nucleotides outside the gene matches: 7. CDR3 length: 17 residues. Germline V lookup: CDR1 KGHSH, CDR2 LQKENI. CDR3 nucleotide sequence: TGTGCCAGCTCACCCAGAGGACAGGGGGCCCTCACAGATACGCAGTATTTT. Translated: CASSPRGQGALTDTQYF.

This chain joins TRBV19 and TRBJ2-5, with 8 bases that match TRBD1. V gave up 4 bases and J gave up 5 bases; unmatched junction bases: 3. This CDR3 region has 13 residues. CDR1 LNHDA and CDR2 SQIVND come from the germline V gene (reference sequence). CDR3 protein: CASSTGGGETQYF. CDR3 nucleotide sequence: TGTGCCAGTAGTACAGGGGGCGGGGAGACCCAGTACTTC.

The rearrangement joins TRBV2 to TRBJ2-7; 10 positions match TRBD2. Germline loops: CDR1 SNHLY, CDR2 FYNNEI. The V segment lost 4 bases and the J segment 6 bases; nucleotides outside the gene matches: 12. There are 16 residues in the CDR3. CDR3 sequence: CASSGGRAGGPFEQYF. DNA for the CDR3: TGTGCCAGCAGTGGGGGTCGAGCGGGAGGGCCCTTCGAGCAGTACTTC.

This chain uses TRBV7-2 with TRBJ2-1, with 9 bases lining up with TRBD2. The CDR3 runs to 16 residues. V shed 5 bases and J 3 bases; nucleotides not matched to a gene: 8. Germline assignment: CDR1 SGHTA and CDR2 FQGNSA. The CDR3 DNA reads TGTGCCAGCAGCGTGGTAGCGGGGGTAAGCTACAATGAGCAGTTCTTC. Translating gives CASSVVAGVSYNEQFF.

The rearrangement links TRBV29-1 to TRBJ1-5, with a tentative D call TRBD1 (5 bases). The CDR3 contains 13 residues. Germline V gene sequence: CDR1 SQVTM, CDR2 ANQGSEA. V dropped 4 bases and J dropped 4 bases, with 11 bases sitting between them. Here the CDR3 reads CSVGGGLNQPQHF. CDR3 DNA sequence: TGCAGCGTTGGGGGGGGGTTGAATCAGCCCCAGCATTTT.

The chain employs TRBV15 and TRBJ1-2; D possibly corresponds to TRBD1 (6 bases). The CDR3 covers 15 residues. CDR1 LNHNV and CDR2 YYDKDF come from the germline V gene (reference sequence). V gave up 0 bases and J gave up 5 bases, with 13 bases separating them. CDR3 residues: CATSRDIGQPYGYTF. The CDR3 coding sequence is TGTGCCACCAGCAGAGACATTGGACAGCCTTATGGCTACACCTTC.

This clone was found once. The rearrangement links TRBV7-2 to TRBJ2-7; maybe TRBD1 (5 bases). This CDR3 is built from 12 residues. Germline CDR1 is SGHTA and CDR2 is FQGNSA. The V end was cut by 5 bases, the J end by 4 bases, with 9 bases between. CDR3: CASSGDSYEQYF. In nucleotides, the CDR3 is TGTGCCAGCAGCGGCGACAGTTACGAGCAGTACTTC.

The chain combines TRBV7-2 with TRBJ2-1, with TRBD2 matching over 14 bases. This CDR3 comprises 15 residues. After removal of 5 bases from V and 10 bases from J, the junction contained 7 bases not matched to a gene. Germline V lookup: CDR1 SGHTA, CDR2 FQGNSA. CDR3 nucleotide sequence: TGTGCCAGCAGCCCTACGACTAGCGGGAGGGGAGAGCAGTTCTTC. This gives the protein CASSPTTSGRGEQFF.

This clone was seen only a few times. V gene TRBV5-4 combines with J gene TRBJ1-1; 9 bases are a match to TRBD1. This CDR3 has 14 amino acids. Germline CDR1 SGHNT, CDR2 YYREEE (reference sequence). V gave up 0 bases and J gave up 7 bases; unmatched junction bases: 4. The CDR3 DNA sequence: TGTGCCAGCAGCTTGGGACAGGGGGACCGTGAAGCTTTCTTT. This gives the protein CASSLGQGDREAFF.

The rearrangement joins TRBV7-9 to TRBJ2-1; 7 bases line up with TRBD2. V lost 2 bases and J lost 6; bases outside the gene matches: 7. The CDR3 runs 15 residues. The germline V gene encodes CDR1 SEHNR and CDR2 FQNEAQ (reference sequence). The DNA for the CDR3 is TGTGCCAGCAGCTTACTTGCGGGAGTCGGCAATGAGCAGTTCTTC. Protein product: CASSLLAGVGNEQFF.

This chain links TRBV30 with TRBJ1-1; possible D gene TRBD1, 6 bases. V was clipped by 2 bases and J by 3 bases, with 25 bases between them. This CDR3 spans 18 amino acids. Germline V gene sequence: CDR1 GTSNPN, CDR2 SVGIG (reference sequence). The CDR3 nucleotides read TGTGCCTGGAGTACTGGAAGAGGAACAGGGCTGATGTACACTGAAGCTTTCTTT. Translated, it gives CAWSTGRGTGLMYTEAFF.

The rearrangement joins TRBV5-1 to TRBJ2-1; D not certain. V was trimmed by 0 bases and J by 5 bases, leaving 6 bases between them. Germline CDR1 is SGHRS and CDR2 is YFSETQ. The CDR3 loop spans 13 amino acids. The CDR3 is CASSLGRDNEQFF. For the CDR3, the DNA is TGCGCCAGCAGCTTGGGACGAGACAATGAGCAGTTCTTC. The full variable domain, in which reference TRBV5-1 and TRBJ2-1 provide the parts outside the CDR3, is KAGVTQTPRYLIKTRGQQVTLSCSPISGHRSVSWYQQTPGQGLQFLFEYFSETQRNKGNFPGRFSGRQFSNSRSEMNVSTLELGDSALYLCASSLGRDNEQFFGPGTRLTVL.

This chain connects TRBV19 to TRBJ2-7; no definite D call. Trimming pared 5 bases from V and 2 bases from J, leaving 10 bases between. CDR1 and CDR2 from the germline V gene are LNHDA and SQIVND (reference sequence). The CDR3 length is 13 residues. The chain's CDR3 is CASSLVGAYEQYF. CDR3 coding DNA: TGTGCCAGTAGTCTGGTAGGTGCCTACGAGCAGTACTTC.

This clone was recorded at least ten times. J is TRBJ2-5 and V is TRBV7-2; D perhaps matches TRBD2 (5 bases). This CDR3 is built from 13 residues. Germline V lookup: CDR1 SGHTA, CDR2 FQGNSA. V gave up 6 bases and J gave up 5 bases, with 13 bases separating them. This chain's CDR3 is CASSLRRTETQYF. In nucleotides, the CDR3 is TGTGCCAGCAGTCTTCGGAGGACGGAGACCCAGTACTTC. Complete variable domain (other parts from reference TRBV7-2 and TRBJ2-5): GAGVSQSPSNKVTEKGKDVELRCDPISGHTALYWYRQSLGQGLEFLIYFQGNSAPDKSGLPSDRFSAERTGGSVSTLTIQRTQQEDSAVYLCASSLRRTETQYFGPGTRLLVL.

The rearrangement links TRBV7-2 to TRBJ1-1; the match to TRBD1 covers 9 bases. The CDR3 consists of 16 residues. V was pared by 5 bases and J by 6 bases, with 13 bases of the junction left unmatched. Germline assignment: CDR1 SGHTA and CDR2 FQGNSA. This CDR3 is CASSGPGQGSYPEAFF. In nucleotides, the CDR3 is TGTGCCAGCAGCGGACCGGGACAGGGATCTTACCCTGAAGCTTTCTTT.

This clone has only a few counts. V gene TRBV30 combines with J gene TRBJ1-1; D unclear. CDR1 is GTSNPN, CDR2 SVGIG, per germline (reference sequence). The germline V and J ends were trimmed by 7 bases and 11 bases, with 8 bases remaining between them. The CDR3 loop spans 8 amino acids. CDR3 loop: CASCRAFF. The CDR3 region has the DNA TGTGCCTCCTGTCGGGCTTTCTTT.

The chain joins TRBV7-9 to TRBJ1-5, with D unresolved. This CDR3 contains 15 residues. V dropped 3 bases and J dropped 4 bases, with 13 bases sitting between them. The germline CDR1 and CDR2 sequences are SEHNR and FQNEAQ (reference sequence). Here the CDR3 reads CASSFSDLGNQPQHF. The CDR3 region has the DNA TGTGCCAGCAGCTTTTCAGACCTGGGGAATCAGCCCCAGCATTTT.

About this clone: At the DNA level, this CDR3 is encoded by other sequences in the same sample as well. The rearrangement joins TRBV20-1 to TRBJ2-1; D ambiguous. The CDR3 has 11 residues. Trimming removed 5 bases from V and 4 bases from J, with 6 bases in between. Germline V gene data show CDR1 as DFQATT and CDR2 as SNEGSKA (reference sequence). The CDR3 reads CSADTYNEQFF. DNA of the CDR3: TGCAGTGCTGACACGTACAATGAGCAGTTCTTC.